This is a list of T cell receptor beta chains from one sample in a study of blood T cell repertoires in COVID-19. Data came from immunoSEQ multiplex PCR; TCRdb stores just in-frame clones and leaves some out. The sample carries around 300,000 clones, approximately 88% recorded once. The sample was PBMCs or T cells enriched from blood (not recorded which). The source is a man aged 25 to 45 who had recovered from COVID-19. The CDR3 runs from the conserved cysteine through the conserved F or W. The D gene is left open where the match is weak. Some rows mark clone size as missing; the rest say once, few, many or name a class of expanded clone.

d_gene: TRBD1
abundance: -
j_gene: TRBJ2-7
v_gene: TRBV14
CDR3nt: TGTGCCAGCAGCTCCCCAGGACAGGGTACCTACGAGCAGTACTTC
CDR3aa: CASSSPGQGTYEQYF

d_gene: -
abundance: once
j_gene: TRBJ1-6
v_gene: TRBV28
CDR3nt: TGTGCCAGCAGTTTGGGCCCCTTGGGTTCACCCCTCCACTTT
CDR3aa: CASSLGPLGSPLHF

d_gene: -
abundance: -
j_gene: TRBJ1-6
v_gene: TRBV15
CDR3nt: TGTGCCACCAGCAGAGAAAGGGAGTATTCACCCCTCCACTTT
CDR3aa: CATSREREYSPLHF

d_gene: -
abundance: -
j_gene: TRBJ2-2
v_gene: TRBV10-3
CDR3nt: TGTGCCATCAAGGACAGCGCGAACACCGGGGAGCTGTTTTTT
CDR3aa: CAIKDSANTGELFF

d_gene: -
abundance: -
j_gene: TRBJ1-2
v_gene: TRBV7-8
CDR3nt: TGTGCCAGCAGCTTAGCCCGGGACGGGAGGGATGGCTACACCTTC
CDR3aa: CASSLARDGRDGYTF

d_gene: TRBD1
abundance: -
j_gene: TRBJ2-7
v_gene: TRBV6-5
CDR3nt: TGTGCCAGCAGCGCATCGGACAGGGTGTCAGGGGAGCAGTACTTC
CDR3aa: CASSASDRVSGEQYF

d_gene: -
abundance: -
j_gene: TRBJ1-1
v_gene: TRBV5-1
CDR3nt: TGCGCCAGCAGCTCCCGGACAGCCAACACTGAAGCTTTCTTT
CDR3aa: CASSSRTANTEAFF

d_gene: -
abundance: -
j_gene: TRBJ1-2
v_gene: TRBV18
CDR3nt: TGTGCCAGCTCACCAGGGGGCGACTATGGCTACACCTTC
CDR3aa: CASSPGGDYGYTF

d_gene: -
abundance: -
j_gene: TRBJ2-7
v_gene: TRBV2
CDR3nt: TGTGCCAGCGCCCGACGGGACGAGCAGTACTTC
CDR3aa: CASARRDEQYF

d_gene: -
abundance: -
j_gene: TRBJ2-2
v_gene: TRBV2
CDR3nt: TGTGCCAGCAGTGAACAGGGGATTAACACCGGGGAGCTGTTTTTT
CDR3aa: CASSEQGINTGELFF

d_gene: -
abundance: once
j_gene: TRBJ2-7
v_gene: TRBV24-1
CDR3nt: TGTGCCACCAGCGCCGGACAGAATTCTTACGAGCAGTACTTC
CDR3aa: CATSAGQNSYEQYF

d_gene: -
abundance: -
j_gene: TRBJ2-7
v_gene: TRBV7-9
CDR3nt: TGTGCCAGCAGCTCTCCCGAGGGTACCCTAGAAGAGCAGTACTTC
CDR3aa: CASSSPEGTLEEQYF

d_gene: -
abundance: few
j_gene: TRBJ1-6
v_gene: TRBV27
CDR3nt: TGTGCCAGCAGGCCCCTTACCCAGGGGTATAATTCACCCCTCCACTTT
CDR3aa: CASRPLTQGYNSPLHF

d_gene: -
abundance: -
j_gene: TRBJ1-4
v_gene: TRBV28
CDR3nt: TGTGCCAGCAGCGGTGTCGGTGGGGGGTCGGAAAAACTGTTTTTT
CDR3aa: CASSGVGGGSEKLFF